The rows below give T cell receptor beta chains drawn from one sample of a study of CD8 T cells in Susac syndrome. Each CDR3 protein is one row after TCRdb ran MiXCR on the immunoSEQ multiplex PCR reads. Counted here are approximately 190,000 distinct CDR3 sequences, 95% occurring once; the ten biggest clones make up around 0.16%. The specimen sequenced was CD8+ T cells from PBMCs. The receptors originated from a human donor with Susac syndrome. Both conserved end residues are part of each CDR3. D genes are given only for firm matches.

J gene,D gene,V gene,CDR3 protein
TRBJ2-1,NA,TRBV7-6,CASSLPGDNEQFF
TRBJ1-5,NA,TRBV24-1,CATSETGENQPQHF
TRBJ2-1,TRBD2,TRBV7-8,CASFETSILNEQFF
TRBJ1-2,NA,TRBV12-3/TRBV12-4,CASKEGRMEGYTF
TRBJ1-5,NA,TRBV15,CATSDGGWGNQPQHF
TRBJ1-4,NA,TRBV27,CASSLGGRGNEKLFF
TRBJ2-7,NA,TRBV6-2/TRBV6-3,CASSFGVGFEQYF
TRBJ2-7,NA,TRBV3-1,CASSQGLDIHYEQYF
TRBJ1-1,TRBD1,TRBV6-2/TRBV6-3,CASSYLAGGHTEAFF
TRBJ1-5,NA,TRBV19,CASSVASVSNQPQHF
TRBJ2-1,NA,TRBV19,CASSIGPDEQFF
TRBJ2-3,NA,TRBV7-3,CASSFRLDGGGDTQYF
TRBJ2-7,NA,TRBV2,CASYPQGTSEGEQYF
TRBJ2-7,NA,TRBV20-1,CSALGDTPIREQYF
TRBJ2-5,NA,TRBV11-1,CASSDGQTETQYF
TRBJ2-7,TRBD2,TRBV29-1,CSAIAGEVYEQYF
TRBJ2-6,NA,TRBV4-1,CASSQSRETSGANVLTF